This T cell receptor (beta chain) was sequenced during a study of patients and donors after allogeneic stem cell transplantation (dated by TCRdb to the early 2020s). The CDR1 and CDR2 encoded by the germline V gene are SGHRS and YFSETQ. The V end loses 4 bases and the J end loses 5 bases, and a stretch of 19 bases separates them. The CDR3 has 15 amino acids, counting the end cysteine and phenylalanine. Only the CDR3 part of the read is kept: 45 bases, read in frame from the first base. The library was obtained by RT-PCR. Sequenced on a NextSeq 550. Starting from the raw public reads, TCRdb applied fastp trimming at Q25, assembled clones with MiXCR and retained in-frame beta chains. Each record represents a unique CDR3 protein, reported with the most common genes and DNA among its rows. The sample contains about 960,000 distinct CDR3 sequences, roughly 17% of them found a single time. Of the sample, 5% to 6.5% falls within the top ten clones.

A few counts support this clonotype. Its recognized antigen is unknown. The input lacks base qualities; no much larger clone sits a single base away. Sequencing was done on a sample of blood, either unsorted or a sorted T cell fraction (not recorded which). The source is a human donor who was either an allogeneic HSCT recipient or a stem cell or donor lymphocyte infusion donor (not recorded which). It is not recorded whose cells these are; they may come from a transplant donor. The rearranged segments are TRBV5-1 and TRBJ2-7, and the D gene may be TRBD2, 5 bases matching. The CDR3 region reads CASSPLERPVHEQYF. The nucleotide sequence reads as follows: TGCGCCAGCAGCCCTTTGGAGCGGCCAGTCCACGAGCAGTACTTC.